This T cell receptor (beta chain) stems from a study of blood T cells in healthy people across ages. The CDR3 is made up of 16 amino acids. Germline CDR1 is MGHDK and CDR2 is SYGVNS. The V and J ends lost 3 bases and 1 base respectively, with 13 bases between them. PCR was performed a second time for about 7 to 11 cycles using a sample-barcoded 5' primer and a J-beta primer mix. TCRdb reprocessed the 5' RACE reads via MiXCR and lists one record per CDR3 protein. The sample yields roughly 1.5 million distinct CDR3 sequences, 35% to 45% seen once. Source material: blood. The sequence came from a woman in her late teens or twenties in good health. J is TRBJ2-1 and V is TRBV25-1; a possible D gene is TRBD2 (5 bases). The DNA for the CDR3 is TGTGCCAGCAGTGATCCTACTAGTGTGTCCTACAATGAGCAGTTCTTC. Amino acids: CASSDPTSVSYNEQFF.